This T cell receptor (beta chain) was recorded in a study of blood T cell repertoires in COVID-19. In the source study's methods: For nucleated cells, counts were estimated from reference gene primer amplification. The assay was immunoSEQ multiplex PCR, and TCRdb's table has in-frame clones only and misses some. The V and J calls and clone size were taken over from that table, and D and trimming were inferred from the DNA. The repertoire has approximately 250,000 clones, 84% of them found once; the top ten carry around 4.2%. The V gene's germline CDR1 is SGHRS and CDR2 YFSETQ. V gave up 2 bases and J gave up 2 bases, with 14 bases separating them. The CDR3 covers 16 residues.

This TCR was sampled from a man aged 55-75 years with acute or convalescent COVID-19. Sequencing input: peripheral blood. V usage is TRBV5-1 and J usage is TRBJ2-1; D possibly corresponds to TRBD2 (7 bases). The CDR3 loop is CASSFAPGGAYNEQFF. The CDR3 coding sequence is TGCGCCAGCAGCTTCGCTCCGGGGGGCGCCTACAATGAGCAGTTCTTC.